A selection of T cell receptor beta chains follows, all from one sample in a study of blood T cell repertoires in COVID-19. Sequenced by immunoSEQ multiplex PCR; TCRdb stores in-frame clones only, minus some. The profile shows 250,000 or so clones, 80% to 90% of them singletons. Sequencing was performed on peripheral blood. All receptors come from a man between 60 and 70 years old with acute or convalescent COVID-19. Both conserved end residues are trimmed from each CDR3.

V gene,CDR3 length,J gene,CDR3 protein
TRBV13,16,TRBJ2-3,ASSLGILAGIEVDTQY
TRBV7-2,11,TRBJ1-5,ASSSDREQPQH
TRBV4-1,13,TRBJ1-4,ASSQASTTNEKLF
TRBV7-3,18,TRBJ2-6,ASSLRQVPGLDPGANVLT
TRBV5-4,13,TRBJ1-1,ASSTQGQQGTEAF
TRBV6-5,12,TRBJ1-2,ASSWARVGYGYT
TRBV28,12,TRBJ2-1,ASSPARQGPSQF
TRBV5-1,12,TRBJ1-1,ASSPTGRNTEAF
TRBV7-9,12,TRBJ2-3,ASSLALGPDTQY
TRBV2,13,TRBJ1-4,ASSAGRAANEKLF
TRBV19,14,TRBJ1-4,ASSMGTGTTNEKLF
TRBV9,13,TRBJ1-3,ASSSRALSGNTIY
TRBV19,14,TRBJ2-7,ASSIVPGQGSYEQY
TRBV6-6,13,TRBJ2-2,ASSAVGADTGELF
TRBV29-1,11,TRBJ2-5,SVETGFRQTQY
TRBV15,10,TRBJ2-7,ATSSHRGEQY
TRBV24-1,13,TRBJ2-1,ATSDGGGFYNEQF
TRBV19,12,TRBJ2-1,ASRLAASYNEQF
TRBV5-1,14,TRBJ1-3,ASSPAVGSSGNTIY
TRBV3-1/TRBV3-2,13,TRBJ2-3,ASSQGGRPTDTQY